These 5 T cell receptor beta chains came from one sample sequenced in a study of T cell responses to AZD1222 COVID-19 vaccine. The protocol was immunoSEQ multiplex PCR, while the TCRdb copy is restricted to in-frame clones and leaves out a portion. The sample includes about 94,000 clones, about 90% of them seen just once. The source was peripheral blood, collected on day 0 of AZD1222 vaccination. The receptors were sampled from an adult in good health.

This clone was found a few times. The chain combines TRBV6-5 with TRBJ2-1; TRBD1 agrees at 7 bases. The germline V gene encodes CDR1 MNHEY and CDR2 SVGAGI. This CDR3 comprises 15 residues. V shed 6 bases and J 7 bases; nucleotides not matched to a gene: 12. CDR3 nucleotide sequence: TGTGCCAGCAGCTACACACAGGGGCGCGTGAATGAGCAGTTCTTC. Amino acid sequence: CASSYTQGRVNEQFF.

The V and J genes are TRBV19 and TRBJ2-2; D may be TRBD2 (6 bases). The CDR3 extends over 16 amino acids. In germline, CDR1 is LNHDA, CDR2 SQIVND (reference sequence). The V end lost 6 bases, the J end lost 4 bases, and 18 bases lay between the germline ends. DNA for the CDR3: TGTGCCAGTAGCTCCGCGTGGGGGGAACGCACCGGGGAGCTGTTTTTT. The encoded protein is CASSSAWGERTGELFF.

Written as DNA, the CDR3 is TGTGCCAGCAGCCAAGATCTAAGGGGCAGCTCTGGAAACACCATATATTTT. Protein product: CASSQDLRGSSGNTIYF. The gene calls are TRBV3-1 (or the pseudogene TRBV3-2) and TRBJ1-3, with D perhaps matching TRBD1 (5 bases). Germline V lookup: CDR1 LGHDT, CDR2 YNNKEL (reference sequence). This CDR3 region has 17 residues. Trimming stripped 0 bases from V and 0 bases from J, with 12 bases between.

The rearrangement links TRBV19 to TRBJ1-1; 9 nucleotides align to TRBD1. CDR1 is LNHDA and CDR2 is SQIVND in the germline V gene (reference sequence). V shed 6 bases and J 5 bases; nucleotides not matched to a gene: 4. CDR3 size: 13 residues. CDR3 DNA: TGTGCCAGTAGGCGGGACAGGGTGACTGAAGCTTTCTTT. This gives the protein CASRRDRVTEAFF.

V usage is TRBV6-2 or TRBV6-3 and J usage is TRBJ2-1, with 11 bases aligning to TRBD2. The junction had 5 bases not matched to a gene; V was cut back by 5 bases and J by 5 bases. Germline values: CDR1 MNHEY, CDR2 SVGEGT. The CDR3 is 15 amino acids. CDR3 nucleotides: TGTGCCAGCAGTCTCTCTAGCGGGGGGAACAATGAGCAGTTCTTC. Translated: CASSLSSGGNNEQFF.